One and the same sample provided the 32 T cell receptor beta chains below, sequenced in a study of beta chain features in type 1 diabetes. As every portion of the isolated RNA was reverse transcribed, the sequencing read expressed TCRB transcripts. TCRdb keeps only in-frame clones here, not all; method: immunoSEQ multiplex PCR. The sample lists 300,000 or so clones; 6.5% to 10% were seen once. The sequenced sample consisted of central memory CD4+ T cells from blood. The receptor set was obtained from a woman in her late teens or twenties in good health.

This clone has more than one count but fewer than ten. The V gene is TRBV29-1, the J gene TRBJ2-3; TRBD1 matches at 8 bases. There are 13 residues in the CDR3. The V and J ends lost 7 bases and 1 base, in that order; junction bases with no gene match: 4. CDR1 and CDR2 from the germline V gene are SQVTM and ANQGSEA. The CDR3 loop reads CSAPGQGTDTQYF. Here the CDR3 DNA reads TGCAGCGCTCCGGGACAGGGCACAGATACGCAGTATTTT.

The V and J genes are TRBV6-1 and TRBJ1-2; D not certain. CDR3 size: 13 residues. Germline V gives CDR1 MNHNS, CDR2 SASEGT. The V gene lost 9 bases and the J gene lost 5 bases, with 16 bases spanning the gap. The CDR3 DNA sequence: TGTGCCAGTTGCCATGGAGAAGCTTATGGCTACACCTTC. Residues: CASCHGEAYGYTF.

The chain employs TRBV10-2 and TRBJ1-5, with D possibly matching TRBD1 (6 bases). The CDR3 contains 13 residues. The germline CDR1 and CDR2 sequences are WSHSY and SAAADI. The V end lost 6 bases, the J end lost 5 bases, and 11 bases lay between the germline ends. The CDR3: CASSRDTYQPQHF. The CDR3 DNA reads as TGCGCCAGCAGCAGGGACACCTATCAGCCCCAGCATTTT.

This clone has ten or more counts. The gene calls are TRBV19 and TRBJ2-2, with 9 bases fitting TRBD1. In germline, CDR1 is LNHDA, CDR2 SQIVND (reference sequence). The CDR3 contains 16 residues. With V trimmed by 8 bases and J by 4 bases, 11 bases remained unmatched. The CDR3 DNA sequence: TGTGCCAGTTCCACACCCGGGACAGGGCGCACCGGGGAGCTGTTTTTT. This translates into CASSTPGTGRTGELFF.

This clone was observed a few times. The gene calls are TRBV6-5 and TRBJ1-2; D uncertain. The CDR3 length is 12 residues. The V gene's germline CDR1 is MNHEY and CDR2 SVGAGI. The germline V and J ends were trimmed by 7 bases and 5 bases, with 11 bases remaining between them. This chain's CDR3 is CASTPQSYGYTF. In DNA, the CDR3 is TGTGCCAGCACCCCTCAGTCGTATGGCTACACCTTC.

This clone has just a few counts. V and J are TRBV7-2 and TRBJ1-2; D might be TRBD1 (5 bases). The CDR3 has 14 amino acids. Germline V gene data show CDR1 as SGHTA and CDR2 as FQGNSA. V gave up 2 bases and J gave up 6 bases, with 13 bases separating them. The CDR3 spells CASSLSREVDGYTF. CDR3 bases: TGTGCCAGCAGCTTATCCAGGGAAGTCGATGGCTACACCTTC.

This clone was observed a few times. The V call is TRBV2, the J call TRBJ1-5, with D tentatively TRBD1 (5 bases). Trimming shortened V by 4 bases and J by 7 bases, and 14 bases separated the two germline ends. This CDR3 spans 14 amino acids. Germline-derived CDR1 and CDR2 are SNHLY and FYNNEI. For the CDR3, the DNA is TGTGCCAGCAGTGCCCAGGCGGGGCAGCAGCCCCAGCATTTT. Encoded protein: CASSAQAGQQPQHF. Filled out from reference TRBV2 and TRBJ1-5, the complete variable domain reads EPEVTQTPSHQVTQMGQEVILRCVPISNHLYFYWYRQILGQKVEFLVSFYNNEISEKSEIFDDQFSVERPDGSNFTLKIRSTKLEDSAMYFCASSAQAGQQPQHFGDGTRLSIL.

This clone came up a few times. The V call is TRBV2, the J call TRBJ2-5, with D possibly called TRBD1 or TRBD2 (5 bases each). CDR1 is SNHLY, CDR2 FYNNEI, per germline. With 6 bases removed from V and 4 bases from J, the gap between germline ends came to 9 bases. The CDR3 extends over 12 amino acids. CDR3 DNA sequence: TGTGCCAGCAGGGGGGAAGGAGAGACCCAGTACTTC. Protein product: CASRGEGETQYF.

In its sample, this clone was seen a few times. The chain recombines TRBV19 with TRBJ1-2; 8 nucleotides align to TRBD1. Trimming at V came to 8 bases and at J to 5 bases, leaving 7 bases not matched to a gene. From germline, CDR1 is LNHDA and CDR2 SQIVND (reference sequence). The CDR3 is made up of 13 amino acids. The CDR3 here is CASFSDRGYGYTF. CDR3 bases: TGTGCCAGTTTCTCAGACAGGGGATATGGCTACACCTTC.

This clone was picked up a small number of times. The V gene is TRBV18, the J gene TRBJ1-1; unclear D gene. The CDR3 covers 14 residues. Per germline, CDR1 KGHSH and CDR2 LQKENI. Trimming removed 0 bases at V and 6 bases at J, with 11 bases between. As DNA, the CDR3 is TGTGCCAGCTCACCACCAGGCGGGGTTGCTGAAGCTTTCTTT. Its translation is CASSPPGGVAEAFF.

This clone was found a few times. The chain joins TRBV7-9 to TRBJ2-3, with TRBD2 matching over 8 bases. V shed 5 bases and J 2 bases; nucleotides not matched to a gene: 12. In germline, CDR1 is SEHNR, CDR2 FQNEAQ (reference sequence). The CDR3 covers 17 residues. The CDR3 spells CASSRTSWGGYTDTQYF. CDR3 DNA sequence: TGTGCCAGCAGCAGGACTAGCTGGGGGGGTTACACAGATACGCAGTATTTT.

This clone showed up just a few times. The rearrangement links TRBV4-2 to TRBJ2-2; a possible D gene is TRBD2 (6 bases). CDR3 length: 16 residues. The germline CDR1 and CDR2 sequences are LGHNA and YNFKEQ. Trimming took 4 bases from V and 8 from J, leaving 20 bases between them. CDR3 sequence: CASSPLGGVDAGELFF. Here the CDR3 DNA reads TGTGCCAGCAGCCCTTTGGGGGGAGTGGATGCAGGGGAGCTGTTTTTT.

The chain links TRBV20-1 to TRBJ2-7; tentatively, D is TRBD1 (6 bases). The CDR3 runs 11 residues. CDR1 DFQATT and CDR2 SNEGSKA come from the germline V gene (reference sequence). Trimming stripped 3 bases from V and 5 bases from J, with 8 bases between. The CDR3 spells CSASYRDEQYF. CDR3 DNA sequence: TGCAGTGCTAGTTACAGGGACGAGCAGTACTTC.

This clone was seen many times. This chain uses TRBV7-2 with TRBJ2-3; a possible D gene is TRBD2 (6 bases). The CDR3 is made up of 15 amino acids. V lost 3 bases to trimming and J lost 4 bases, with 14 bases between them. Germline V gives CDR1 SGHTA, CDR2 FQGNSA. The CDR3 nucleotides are TGTGCCAGCAGCTTTAGGGCGGGATCGGCAGATACGCAGTATTTT. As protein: CASSFRAGSADTQYF.

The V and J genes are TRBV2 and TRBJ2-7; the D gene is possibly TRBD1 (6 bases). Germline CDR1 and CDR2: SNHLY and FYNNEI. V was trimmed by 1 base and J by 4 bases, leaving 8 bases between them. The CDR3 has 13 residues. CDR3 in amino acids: CASSEDRVYEQYF. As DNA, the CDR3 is TGTGCCAGCAGTGAAGACAGGGTGTACGAGCAGTACTTC. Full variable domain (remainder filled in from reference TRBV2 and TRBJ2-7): EPEVTQTPSHQVTQMGQEVILRCVPISNHLYFYWYRQILGQKVEFLVSFYNNEISEKSEIFDDQFSVERPDGSNFTLKIRSTKLEDSAMYFCASSEDRVYEQYFGPGTRLTVT.

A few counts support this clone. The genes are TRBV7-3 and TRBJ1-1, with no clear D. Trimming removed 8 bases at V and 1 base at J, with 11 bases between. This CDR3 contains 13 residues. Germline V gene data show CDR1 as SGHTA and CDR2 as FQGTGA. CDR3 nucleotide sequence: TGTGCCAGCTCGCGACAACCGAACACTGAAGCTTTCTTT. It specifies CASSRQPNTEAFF.

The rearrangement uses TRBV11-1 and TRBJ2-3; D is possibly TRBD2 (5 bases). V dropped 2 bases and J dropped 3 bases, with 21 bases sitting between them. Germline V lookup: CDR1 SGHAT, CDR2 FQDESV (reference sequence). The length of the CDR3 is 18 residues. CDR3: CASSLTLASAPTTDTQYF. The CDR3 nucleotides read TGTGCCAGCAGCTTAACTCTAGCTTCGGCACCAACGACAGATACGCAGTATTTT.

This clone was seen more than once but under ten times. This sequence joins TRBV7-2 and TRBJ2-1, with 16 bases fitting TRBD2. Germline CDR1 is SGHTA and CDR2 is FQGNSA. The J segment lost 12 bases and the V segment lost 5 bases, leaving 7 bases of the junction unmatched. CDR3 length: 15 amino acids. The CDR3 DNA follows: TGTGCCAGCAGCACCGGGACTAGCGGGAGGGCCCGGCAGTTCTTC. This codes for CASSTGTSGRARQFF.

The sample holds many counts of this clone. CDR3: CASSQEVVSQADTQYF. CDR3 nucleotide sequence: TGCGCCAGCAGCCAAGAGGTGGTTAGTCAGGCGGATACGCAGTATTTT. This chain connects TRBV4-1 to TRBJ2-3, with unresolved D. Trimming left V 0 bases short and J 6 bases short, with 16 bases between. Germline loops: CDR1 MGHRA, CDR2 YSYEKL. This CDR3 contains 16 residues.

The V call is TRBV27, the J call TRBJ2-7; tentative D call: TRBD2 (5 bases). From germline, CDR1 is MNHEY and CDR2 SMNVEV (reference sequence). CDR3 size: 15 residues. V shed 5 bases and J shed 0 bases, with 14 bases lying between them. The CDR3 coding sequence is TGTGCCAGCAGTCCGTTCGGGGTGAGCTCCTACGAGCAGTACTTC. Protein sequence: CASSPFGVSSYEQYF.

The CDR3 region is CAISGLGPPNTGELFF. DNA of the CDR3: TGTGCCATCAGTGGTTTGGGGCCCCCTAACACCGGGGAGCTGTTTTTT. This chain joins TRBV10-3 and TRBJ2-2, with a possible D match to TRBD1 (5 bases). This CDR3 has 16 residues. V dropped 4 bases and J dropped 2 bases, with 14 bases sitting between them. Germline values: CDR1 ENHRY, CDR2 SYGVKD.

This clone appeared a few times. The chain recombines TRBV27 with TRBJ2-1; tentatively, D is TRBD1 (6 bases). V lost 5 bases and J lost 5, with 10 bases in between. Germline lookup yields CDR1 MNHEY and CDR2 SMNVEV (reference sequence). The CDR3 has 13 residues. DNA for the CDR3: TGTGCCAGCAGTAGGCAGGGGCACAATGAGCAGTTCTTC. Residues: CASSRQGHNEQFF.

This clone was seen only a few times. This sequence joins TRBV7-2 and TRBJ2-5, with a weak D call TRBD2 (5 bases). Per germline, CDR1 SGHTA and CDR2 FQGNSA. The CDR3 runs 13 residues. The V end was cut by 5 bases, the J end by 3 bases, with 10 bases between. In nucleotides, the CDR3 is TGTGCCAGCAGCCGTACTAGAGAAGAGACCCAGTACTTC. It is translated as CASSRTREETQYF.

The CDR3 loop reads CASSLSTGAIFDQPQHF. CDR3 bases: TGTGCCAGCAGTTTATCCACGGGTGCCATTTTTGATCAGCCCCAGCATTTT. This chain joins TRBV28 and TRBJ1-5, with no clear D. This CDR3 is built from 17 residues. Germline assignment: CDR1 MDHEN and CDR2 SYDVKM. Trimming stripped 1 base from V and 5 bases from J, with 18 bases between.

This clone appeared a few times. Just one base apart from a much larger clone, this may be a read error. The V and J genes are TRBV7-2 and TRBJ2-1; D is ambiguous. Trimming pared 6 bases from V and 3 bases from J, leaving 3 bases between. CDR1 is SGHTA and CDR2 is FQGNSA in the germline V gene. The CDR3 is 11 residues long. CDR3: CASRNYNEQFF. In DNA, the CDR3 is TGTGCCAGCAGAAACTACAATGAGCAGTTCTTC.

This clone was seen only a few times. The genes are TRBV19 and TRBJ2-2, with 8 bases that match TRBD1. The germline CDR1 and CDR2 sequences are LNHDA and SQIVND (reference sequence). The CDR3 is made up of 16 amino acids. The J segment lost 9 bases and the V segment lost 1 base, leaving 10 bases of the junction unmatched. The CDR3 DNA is TGTGCCAGTAGTATAGGAGTCGACAGGGGAGATTGGGAGCTGTTTTTT. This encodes CASSIGVDRGDWELFF.

The DNA for the CDR3 is TGTGCCAGCAGTTATCGACCGACACATGAAGAGACCCAGTACTTC. Its translation is CASSYRPTHEETQYF. V is TRBV6-5 and J is TRBJ2-5; D gene uncertain. The CDR3 is 15 residues long. Trimming pared 3 bases from V and 3 bases from J, leaving 14 bases between. In germline, CDR1 is MNHEY, CDR2 SVGAGI.

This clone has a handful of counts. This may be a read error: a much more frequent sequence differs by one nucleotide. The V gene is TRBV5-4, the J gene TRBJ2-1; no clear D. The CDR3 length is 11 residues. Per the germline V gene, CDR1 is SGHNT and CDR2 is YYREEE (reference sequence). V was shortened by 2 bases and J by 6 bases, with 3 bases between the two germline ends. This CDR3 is CASSFINEQFF. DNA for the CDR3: TGTGCCAGCAGCTTTATCAATGAGCAGTTCTTC.

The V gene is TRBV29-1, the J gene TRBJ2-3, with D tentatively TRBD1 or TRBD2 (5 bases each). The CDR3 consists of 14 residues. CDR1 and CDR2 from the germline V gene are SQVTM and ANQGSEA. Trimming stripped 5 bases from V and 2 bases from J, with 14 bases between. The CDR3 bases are TGCAGCGTTAGGGACGGCCATCCCACAGATACGCAGTATTTT. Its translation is CSVRDGHPTDTQYF.

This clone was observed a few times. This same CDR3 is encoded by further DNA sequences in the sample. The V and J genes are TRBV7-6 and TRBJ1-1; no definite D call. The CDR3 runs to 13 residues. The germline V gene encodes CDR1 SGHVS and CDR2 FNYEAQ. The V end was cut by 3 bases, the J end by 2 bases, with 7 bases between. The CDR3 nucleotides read TGTGCCAGCAGCTTGACAAAAAACACTGAAGCTTTCTTT. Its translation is CASSLTKNTEAFF.

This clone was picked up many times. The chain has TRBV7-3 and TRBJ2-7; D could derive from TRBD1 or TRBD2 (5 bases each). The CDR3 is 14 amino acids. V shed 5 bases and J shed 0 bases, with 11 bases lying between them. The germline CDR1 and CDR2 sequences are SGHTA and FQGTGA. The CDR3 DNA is TGTGCCAGCAGCCCCGGGGACGGCTCCTACGAGCAGTACTTC. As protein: CASSPGDGSYEQYF.

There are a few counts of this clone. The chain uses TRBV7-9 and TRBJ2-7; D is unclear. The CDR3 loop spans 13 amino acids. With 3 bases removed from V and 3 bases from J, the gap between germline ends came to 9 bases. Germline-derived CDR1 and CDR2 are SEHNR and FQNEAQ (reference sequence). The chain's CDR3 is CASSFVRNYEQYF. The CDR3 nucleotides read TGTGCCAGCAGCTTCGTGAGAAACTACGAGCAGTACTTC.